The rows below give T cell receptor beta chains drawn from one sample of a study of cytomegalovirus exposure and HLA in healthy donors. Assay: immunoSEQ multiplex PCR; the TCRdb copy retains only in-frame clones and omits some. Of fewer than 120,000 clones listed, about 80% are singletons. Sequenced input: PBMCs. The receptors come from a man under 40 in good health and CMV-seropositive. Each CDR3 is given with its conserved first and last residue.

j_call | v_call | cdr3_aa
TRBJ2-3 | TRBV2 | CASSFGEGSDTQYF
TRBJ2-3 | TRBV5-4 | CASSRGVGRGGGTDTQYF
TRBJ1-2 | TRBV2 | CASRLSGTGIYGYTF
TRBJ1-3 | TRBV2 | CASSAETDRGIGNTIYF
TRBJ2-1 | TRBV9 | CASGRGGEQFF
TRBJ1-2 | TRBV11-2 | CASSSGGGYEGSGYTF
TRBJ2-7 | TRBV5-4 | CASSFDRGPEQYF
TRBJ1-4 | TRBV12-2 | CASRLGLGTEGEKLFF
TRBJ2-3 | TRBV2 | CASSERQSGGRTDTQYF
TRBJ2-7 | TRBV7-2 | CASSLAGQQYF
TRBJ2-3 | TRBV6-4 | CASSDRAGSSTDTQYF
TRBJ1-5 | TRBV6-6 | CASSYGPGATQPQHF
TRBJ1-1 | TRBV28 | CASSSFVPEAFF
TRBJ2-1 | TRBV5-4 | CASSFGLAGASGNEQFF
TRBJ2-7 | TRBV30 | CAWSKRRVKYEQYF
TRBJ2-5 | TRBV6-6 | CASSYSTGARETQYF
TRBJ1-4 | TRBV28 | CASSLTSIGNEKLFF
TRBJ1-2 | TRBV13 | CASSPGTVYYGYTF